Presented here are 10 T cell receptor beta chains from one specimen sequenced in a study of spatial heterogeneity in lung cancer. From the 5' RACE reads, TCRdb called clonotypes with MiXCR, one entry per CDR3 protein. The sample contains about 23,000 distinct CDR3 sequences, roughly 4.5% of which appear only once. Regarding time point: sample taken at primary tumor resection. Unsorted samples of tumor, nontumor lung or frozen PBMC had their whole RNA sequenced. The specimen comprised PBMCs, sampled at surgery. Source of these receptors: a male donor with early-stage non-small cell lung cancer.

This clonotype is classed as medium-sized. This chain uses TRBV13 with TRBJ2-3, with D maybe TRBD2 (6 bases). Germline CDR1 is PRHDT and CDR2 is FYEKMQ (reference sequence). The CDR3 covers 16 residues. Trimming took 1 base from V and 6 from J, leaving 17 bases between them. The CDR3 sequence is CASSLANLIAGDTQYF. CDR3 DNA sequence: TGTGCCAGCAGCTTAGCCAACTTGATTGCGGGGGATACGCAGTATTTT.

Ten or more counts support this clonotype. The chain recombines TRBV24-1 with TRBJ1-6, with TRBD1 as a possible D gene (5 bases). This CDR3 region has 16 residues. Germline V gene sequence: CDR1 KGHDR, CDR2 SFDVKD. V was clipped by 3 bases and J by 8 bases, with 16 bases between them. CDR3 coding DNA: TGTGCCACCAGTGATGGCGGGGCCCCGGGAGATTCACCCCTCCACTTT. Encoded protein: CATSDGGAPGDSPLHF.

In regard to this clonotype: Being one base from a much bigger clone, this may be a read error. V usage is TRBV6-2 or TRBV6-3 and J usage is TRBJ2-6, with D perhaps assigned TRBD1 or TRBD2 (5 bases each). The CDR3 totals 15 residues. CDR1 is MNHEY and CDR2 is SVGEGT in the germline V gene. CDR3 DNA: TGTGTCAGCCATCAGGGAGCGCCTGGGGCCAACGTCCTGACTTTC. Translation: CVSHQGAPGANVLTF.

This clonotype was seen repeatedly, ten times or more. The chain is built from TRBV29-1 and TRBJ2-5; 11 nucleotides match TRBD2. Per the germline V gene, CDR1 is SQVTM and CDR2 is ANQGSEA. The trim removed 6 bases at V and 1 base at J, leaving 7 bases unmatched. The CDR3 has 15 residues. In nucleotides, the CDR3 is TGCAGCGTCCTCCTAGCGGGAGGAGGCCAAGAGACCCAGTACTTC. Translating gives CSVLLAGGGQETQYF.

This clonotype has a count of ten or more. The chain carries TRBV30 and TRBJ2-7; no firm D call. Trimming took off 2 bases at V and 6 bases at J, with 14 bases between the two ends. The CDR3 consists of 13 residues. In germline, CDR1 is GTSNPN, CDR2 SVGIG (reference sequence). The CDR3 DNA follows: TGTGCCTGGAGTTCCGACGTAGGTCGCGAGCAGTACTTC. This sequence encodes CAWSSDVGREQYF.

This clonotype was found many times. This sequence joins TRBV20-1 and TRBJ2-3; TRBD2 might be the D (5 bases). V dropped 6 bases and J dropped 0 bases, with 10 bases sitting between them. The CDR3 has 13 amino acids. Germline V gene lookup returns CDR1 DFQATT and CDR2 SNEGSKA (reference sequence). CDR3: CSAPGGSTDTQYF. The DNA of the CDR3 is TGCAGTGCGCCTGGCGGGAGCACAGATACGCAGTATTTT.

This clonotype showed up many times. V and J are TRBV7-9 and TRBJ1-6; D remains ambiguous. Trimming stripped 3 bases from V and 9 bases from J, with 6 bases between. Germline CDR1 reads SEHNR; CDR2 reads FQNEAQ (reference sequence). This CDR3 contains 12 residues. The CDR3 sequence: CASSFLTSPLHF. In DNA form, the CDR3 reads TGTGCCAGCAGCTTCCTCACTTCACCCCTCCACTTT.

This clonotype was counted many times. The V call is TRBV4-2, the J call TRBJ2-3; D gene ambiguous. The CDR3 is 11 amino acids. Germline CDR1 and CDR2: LGHNA and YNFKEQ. The V and J ends lost 3 bases and 9 bases respectively, with 7 bases between them. CDR3: CASSHSYTQYF. The CDR3 DNA sequence: TGTGCCAGCAGCCATAGCTACACGCAGTATTTT.

Comment on this clonotype: Being one base from a much bigger clone, this may be a read error. The J gene is TRBJ1-1, the V gene TRBV5-6; a possible D gene is TRBD1 (5 bases). The CDR3 is made up of 16 amino acids. Looked up from germline, CDR1 is SGHDT and CDR2 is YYEEEE. The CDR3: CASNLEVGRVNTEAFF. The CDR3 DNA reads as TGTGCCAGCAACTTGGAGGTGGGGCGCGTGAACACTGAAGCTTTCTTT.

CDR3 protein: CASRTPRGLLMNTEAFF. The CDR3, as DNA: TGTGCCAGCAGAACCCCCCGGGGATTACTCATGAACACTGAAGCTTTCTTT. V gene TRBV6-2 or TRBV6-3 combines with J gene TRBJ1-1; D is undetermined. CDR1 and CDR2 from the germline V gene are MNHEY and SVGEGT. This CDR3 comprises 17 residues. V was cut by 6 bases and J by 0 bases, with 20 bases left in between.